Sequencing of this TCR beta chain was carried out in a study of HIV-infected children after antiretroviral therapy interruption. Background on the study: For the interruption arm, samples span week 0 through about 3 years after study end.

The V end lost 0 bases, the J end lost 3 bases, and 9 bases lay between the germline ends. This CDR3 has 14 amino acids. Germline loops: CDR1 SGHRS, CDR2 YFSETQ. This clonotype came up many times. Unique molecular identifiers were included in an RNA-based 3' RACE TCR library. TCRdb re-analysed the 3' RACE reads in MiXCR, keeping a single row per CDR3 protein. The sample contains under 50,000 distinct CDR3 sequences, around 4.1% of which appear only once. Treatment of the sample: PENTA 11 planned treatment interruption arm or continuous ART arm. The chain carries TRBV5-1 and TRBJ1-1; the D gene is possibly TRBD1 (5 bases). The receptor comes from a pool of human donors with HIV. The source was CD45RA+ CD4+ T cells from PBMCs, pooled from several time points, collected from a donor given antiretroviral therapy, either interrupted or continuous. Subset defined: naive CD4+ CD45RA+ CD45RO- T cells. CDR3 amino acids: CASSLVGTDTEAFF. The CDR3 DNA reads as TGCGCCAGCAGCTTGGTTGGGACGGACACTGAAGCTTTCTTT.